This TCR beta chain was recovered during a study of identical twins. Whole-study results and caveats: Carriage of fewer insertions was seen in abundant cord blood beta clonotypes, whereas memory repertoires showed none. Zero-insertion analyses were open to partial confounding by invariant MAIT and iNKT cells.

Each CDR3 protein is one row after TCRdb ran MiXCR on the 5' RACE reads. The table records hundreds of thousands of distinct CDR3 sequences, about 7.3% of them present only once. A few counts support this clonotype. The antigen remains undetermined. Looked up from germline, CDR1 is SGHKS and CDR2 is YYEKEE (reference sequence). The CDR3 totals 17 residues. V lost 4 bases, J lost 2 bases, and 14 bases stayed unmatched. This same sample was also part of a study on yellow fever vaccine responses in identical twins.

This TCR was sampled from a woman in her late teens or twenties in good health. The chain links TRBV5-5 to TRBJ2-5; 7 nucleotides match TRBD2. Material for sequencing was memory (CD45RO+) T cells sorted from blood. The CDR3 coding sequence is TGTGCCAGCAGCCTAGGAGAGTGGACTAGGGGACAAGAGACCCAGTACTTC. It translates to CASSLGEWTRGQETQYF.